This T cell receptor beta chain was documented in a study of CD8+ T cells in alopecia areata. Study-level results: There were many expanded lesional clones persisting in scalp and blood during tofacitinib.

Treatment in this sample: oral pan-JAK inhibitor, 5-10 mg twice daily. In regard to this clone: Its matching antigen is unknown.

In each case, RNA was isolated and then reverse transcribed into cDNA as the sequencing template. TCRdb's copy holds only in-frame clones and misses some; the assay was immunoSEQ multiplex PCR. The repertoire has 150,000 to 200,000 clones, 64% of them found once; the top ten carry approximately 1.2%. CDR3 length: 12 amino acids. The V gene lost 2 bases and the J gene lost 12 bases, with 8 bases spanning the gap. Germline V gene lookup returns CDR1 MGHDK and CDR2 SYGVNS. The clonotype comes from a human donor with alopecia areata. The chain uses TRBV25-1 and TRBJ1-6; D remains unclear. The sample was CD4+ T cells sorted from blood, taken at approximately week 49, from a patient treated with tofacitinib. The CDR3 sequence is CASSEVTGPLHF. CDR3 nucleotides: TGTGCCAGCAGTGAAGTAACTGGACCCCTCCACTTT.